This TCR beta chain was observed in a study of control samples from healthy donors and cancer patients. Germline V gene data show CDR1 as SGHRS and CDR2 as YFSETQ. The CDR3 is made up of 15 amino acids. Germline trimming cut 4 bases from V and 5 bases from J; bases unmatched to any gene: 9. The table came from immunoSEQ multiplex PCR; TCRdb's copy has only in-frame clones and leaves some out. The sample gives about 160,000 clones, roughly 95% of which show up once; roughly 4.3% is in the top ten. The material sequenced was blood. The origin of this receptor is a woman aged 55-75 years in good health. This chain connects TRBV5-1 to TRBJ2-5; 9 bases align to TRBD2. The CDR3 is CASSMMPSGEETQYF. In DNA, the CDR3 is TGCGCCAGCAGCATGATGCCTAGCGGGGAGGAGACCCAGTACTTC.